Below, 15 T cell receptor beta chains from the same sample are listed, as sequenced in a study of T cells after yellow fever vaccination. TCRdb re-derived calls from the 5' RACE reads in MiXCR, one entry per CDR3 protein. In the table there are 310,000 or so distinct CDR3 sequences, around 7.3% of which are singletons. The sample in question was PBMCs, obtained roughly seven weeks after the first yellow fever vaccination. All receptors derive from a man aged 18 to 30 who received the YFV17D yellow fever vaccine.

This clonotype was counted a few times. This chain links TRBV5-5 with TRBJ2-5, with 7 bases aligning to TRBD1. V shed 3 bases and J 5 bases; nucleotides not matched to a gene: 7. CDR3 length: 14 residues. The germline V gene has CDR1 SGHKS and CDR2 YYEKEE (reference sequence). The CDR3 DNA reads TGTGCCAGCAGCTGGCAGGGGGTATGGGAGACCCAGTACTTC. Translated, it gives CASSWQGVWETQYF.

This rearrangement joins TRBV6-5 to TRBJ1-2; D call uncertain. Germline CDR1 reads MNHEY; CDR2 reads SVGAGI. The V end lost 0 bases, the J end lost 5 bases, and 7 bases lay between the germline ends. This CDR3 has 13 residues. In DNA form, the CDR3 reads TGTGCCAGCAGTTACTCTTTCGCGTATGGCTACACCTTC. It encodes CASSYSFAYGYTF.

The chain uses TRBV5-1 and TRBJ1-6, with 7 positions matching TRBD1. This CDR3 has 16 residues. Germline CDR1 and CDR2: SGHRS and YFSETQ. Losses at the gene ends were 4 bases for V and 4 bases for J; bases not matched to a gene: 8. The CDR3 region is CASSPGGQEYNSPLHF. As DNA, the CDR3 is TGCGCCAGCAGCCCGGGAGGACAGGAATATAATTCACCCCTCCACTTT.

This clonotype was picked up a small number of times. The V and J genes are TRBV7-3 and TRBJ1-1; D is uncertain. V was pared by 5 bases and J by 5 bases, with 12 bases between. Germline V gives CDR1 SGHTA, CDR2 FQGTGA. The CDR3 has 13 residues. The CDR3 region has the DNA TGTGCCAGCAGCCCATCTTGGGGAACTGAAGCTTTCTTT. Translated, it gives CASSPSWGTEAFF. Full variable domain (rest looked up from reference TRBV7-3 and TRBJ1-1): GAGVSQTPSNKVTEKGKYVELRCDPISGHTALYWYRQSLGQGPEFLIYFQGTGAADDSGLPNDRFFAVRPEGSVSTLKIQRTERGDSAVYLCASSPSWGTEAFFGQGTRLTVV.

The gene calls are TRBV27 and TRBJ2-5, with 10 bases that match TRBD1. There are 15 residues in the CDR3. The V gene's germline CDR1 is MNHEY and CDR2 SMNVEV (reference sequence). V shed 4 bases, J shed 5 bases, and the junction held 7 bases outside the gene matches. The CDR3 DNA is TGTGCCAGCAGTTCGGGACAGGGGTCCGCGGAGACCCAGTACTTC. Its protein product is CASSSGQGSAETQYF.

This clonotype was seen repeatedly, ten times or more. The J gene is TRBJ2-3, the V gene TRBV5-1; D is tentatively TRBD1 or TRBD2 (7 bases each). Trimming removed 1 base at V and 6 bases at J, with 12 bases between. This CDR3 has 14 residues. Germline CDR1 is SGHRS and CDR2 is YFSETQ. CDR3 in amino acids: CASSLRQGGDTQYF. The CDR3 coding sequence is TGCGCCAGCAGCTTGCGGCAGGGGGGGGATACGCAGTATTTT.

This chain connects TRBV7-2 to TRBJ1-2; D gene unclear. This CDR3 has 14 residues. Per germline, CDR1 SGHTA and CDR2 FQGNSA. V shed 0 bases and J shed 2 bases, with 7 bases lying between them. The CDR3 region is CASSLADGNYGYTF. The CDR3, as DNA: TGTGCCAGCAGCTTAGCCGACGGAAACTATGGCTACACCTTC.

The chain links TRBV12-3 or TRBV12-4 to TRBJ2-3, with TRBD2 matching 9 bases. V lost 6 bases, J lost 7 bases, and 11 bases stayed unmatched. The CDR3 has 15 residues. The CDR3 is CASSSIQRGDNTQYF. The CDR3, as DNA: TGTGCCAGCAGCTCTATTCAGCGGGGGGATAATACGCAGTATTTT.

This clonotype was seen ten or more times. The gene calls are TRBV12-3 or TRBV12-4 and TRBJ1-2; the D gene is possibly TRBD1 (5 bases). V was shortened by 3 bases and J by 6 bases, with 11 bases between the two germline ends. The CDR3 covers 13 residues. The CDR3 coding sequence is TGTGCCAGCAGTTTTCGGGACGCCAATGGCTACACCTTC. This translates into CASSFRDANGYTF.

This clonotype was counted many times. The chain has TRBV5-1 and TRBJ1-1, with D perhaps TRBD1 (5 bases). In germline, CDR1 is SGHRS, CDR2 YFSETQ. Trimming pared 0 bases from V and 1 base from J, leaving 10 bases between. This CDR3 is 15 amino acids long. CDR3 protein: CASSLVGGENTEAFF. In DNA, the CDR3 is TGCGCCAGCAGCTTGGTTGGGGGAGAGAACACTGAAGCTTTCTTT.

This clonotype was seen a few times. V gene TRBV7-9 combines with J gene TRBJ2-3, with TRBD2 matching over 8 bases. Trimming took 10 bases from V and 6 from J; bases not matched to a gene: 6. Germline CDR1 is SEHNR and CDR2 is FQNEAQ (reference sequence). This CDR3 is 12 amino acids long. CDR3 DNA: TGTGCCACCCGGGGGGGCAGGGATACGCAGTATTTT. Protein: CATRGGRDTQYF.

In DNA, the CDR3 is TGCAGTGCTAGAGCTAGGTCCTATAATTCACCCCTCCACTTT. It specifies CSARARSYNSPLHF. V and J are TRBV20-1 and TRBJ1-6; D remains ambiguous. Between the trimmed V and J ends, which lost 1 base and 1 base, there was a span of 5 bases. The CDR3 has 14 residues. The germline gives CDR1 DFQATT, CDR2 SNEGSKA (reference sequence).

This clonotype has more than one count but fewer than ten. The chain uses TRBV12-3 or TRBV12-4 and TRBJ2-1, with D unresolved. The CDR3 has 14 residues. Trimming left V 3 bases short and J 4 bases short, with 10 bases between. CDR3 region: CASSFGSNYNEQFF. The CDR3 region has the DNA TGTGCCAGCAGTTTCGGCAGCAATTACAATGAGCAGTTCTTC.

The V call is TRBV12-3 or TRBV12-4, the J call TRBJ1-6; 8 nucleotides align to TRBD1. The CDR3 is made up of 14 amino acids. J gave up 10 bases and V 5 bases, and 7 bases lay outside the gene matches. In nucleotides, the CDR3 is TGTGCCAGCAGTGGGACAGGAGCCCGATCACCCCTCCACTTT. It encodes CASSGTGARSPLHF.

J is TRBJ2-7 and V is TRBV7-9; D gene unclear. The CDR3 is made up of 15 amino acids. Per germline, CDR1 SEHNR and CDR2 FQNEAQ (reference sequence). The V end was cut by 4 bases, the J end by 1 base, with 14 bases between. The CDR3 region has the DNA TGTGCCAGCAGCTCCAGTTGGCTTCGGTCCTACGAGCAGTACGTC. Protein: CASSSSWLRSYEQYV.